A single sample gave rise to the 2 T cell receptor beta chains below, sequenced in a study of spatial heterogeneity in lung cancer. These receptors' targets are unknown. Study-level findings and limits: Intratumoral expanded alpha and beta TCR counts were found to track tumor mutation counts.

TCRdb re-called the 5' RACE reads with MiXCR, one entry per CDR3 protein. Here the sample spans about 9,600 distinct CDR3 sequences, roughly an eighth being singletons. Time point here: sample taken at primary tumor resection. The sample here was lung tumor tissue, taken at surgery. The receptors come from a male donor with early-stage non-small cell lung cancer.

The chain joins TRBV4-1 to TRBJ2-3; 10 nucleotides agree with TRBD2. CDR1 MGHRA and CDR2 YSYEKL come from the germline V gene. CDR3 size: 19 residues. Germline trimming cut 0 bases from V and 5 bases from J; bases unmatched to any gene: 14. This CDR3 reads CASSQESDSSGSMRDTQYF. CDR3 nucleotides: TGCGCCAGCAGCCAAGAATCCGACTCTAGCGGGAGTATGAGAGATACGCAGTATTTT.

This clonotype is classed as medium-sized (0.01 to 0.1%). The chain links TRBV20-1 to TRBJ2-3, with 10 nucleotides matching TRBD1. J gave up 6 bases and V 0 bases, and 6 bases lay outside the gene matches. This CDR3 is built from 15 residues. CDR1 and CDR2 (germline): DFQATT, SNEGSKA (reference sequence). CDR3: CSARDGDRGSDTQYF. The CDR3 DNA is TGCAGTGCTAGAGATGGGGACAGGGGTTCGGATACGCAGTATTTT.